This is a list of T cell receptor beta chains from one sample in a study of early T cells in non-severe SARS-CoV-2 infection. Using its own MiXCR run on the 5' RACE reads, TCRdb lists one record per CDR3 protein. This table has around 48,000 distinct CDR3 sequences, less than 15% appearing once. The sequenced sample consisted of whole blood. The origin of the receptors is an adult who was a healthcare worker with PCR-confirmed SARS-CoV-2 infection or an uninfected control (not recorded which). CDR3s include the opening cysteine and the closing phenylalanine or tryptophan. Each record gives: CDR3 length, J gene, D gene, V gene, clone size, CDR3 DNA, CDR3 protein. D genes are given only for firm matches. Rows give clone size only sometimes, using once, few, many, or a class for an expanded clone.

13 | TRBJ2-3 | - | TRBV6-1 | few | TGTGCCAGCAGTGAAGCGCAAGGAGATACGCAGTATTTT | CASSEAQGDTQYF
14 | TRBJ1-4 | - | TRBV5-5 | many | TGTGCCAGCAGCTTGGGACACCCTAATGAAAAACTGTTTTTT | CASSLGHPNEKLFF
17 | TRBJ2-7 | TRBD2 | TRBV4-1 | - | TGCGCCAGCAGCCAAGGGGAAACTAGCGGGGGTTTGTACGAGCAGTACTTC | CASSQGETSGGLYEQYF
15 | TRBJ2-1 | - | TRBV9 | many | TGTGCCAGCAGCGCGCCCCGAGGGGAAGGGAGTGAGCAGTTCTTC | CASSAPRGEGSEQFF
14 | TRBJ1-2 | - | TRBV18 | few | TGTGCCAGCTCACCAGGCACATTTGACTATGGCTACACCTTC | CASSPGTFDYGYTF
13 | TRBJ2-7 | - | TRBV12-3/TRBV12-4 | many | TGTGCCAGCAGTTTTCAGGGGCCTTACGAGCAGTACTTC | CASSFQGPYEQYF
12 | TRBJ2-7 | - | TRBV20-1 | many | TGCAGTGCTAACCAGGGCTCCTACGAGCAGTACTTC | CSANQGSYEQYF
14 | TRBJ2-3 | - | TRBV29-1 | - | TGCAGCGTTGACGCGGGAACAAGCACAGATACGCAGTATTTT | CSVDAGTSTDTQYF
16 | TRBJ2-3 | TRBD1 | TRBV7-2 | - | TGTGCCAGCAGCCGCCCACCGGGACAGACCACAGATACGCAGTATTTT | CASSRPPGQTTDTQYF
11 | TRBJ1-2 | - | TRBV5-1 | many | TGCGCCAGCAGCTTCCTCTATGGCTACACCTTC | CASSFLYGYTF
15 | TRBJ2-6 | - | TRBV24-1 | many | TGTGCCACCAGTGAGCCAGGGGTAGGGGCCAACGTCCTGACTTTC | CATSEPGVGANVLTF
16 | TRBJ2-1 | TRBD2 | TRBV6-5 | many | TGTGCCAGCAGGCCATTATGGGGCGGGAGGGGCAATGAGCAGTTCTTC | CASRPLWGGRGNEQFF
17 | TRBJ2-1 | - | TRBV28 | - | TGTGCCAGCAGTTTAAGGCCGCCCGGGACTCTGGACAATGAGCAGTTCTTC | CASSLRPPGTLDNEQFF
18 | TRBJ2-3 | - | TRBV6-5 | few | TGTGCCAGCAGTTCCCCCAAGGATAGGGGCCTTCGGACAGATACGCAGTATTTT | CASSSPKDRGLRTDTQYF
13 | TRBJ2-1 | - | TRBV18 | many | TGTGCCAGTTCACCCCCAGCAAACAATGAGCAGTTCTTC | CASSPPANNEQFF
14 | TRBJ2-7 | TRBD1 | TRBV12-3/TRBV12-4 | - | TGTGCCAGCAGTGGGACAGGGGTGGTAAACGAGCAGTACTTC | CASSGTGVVNEQYF
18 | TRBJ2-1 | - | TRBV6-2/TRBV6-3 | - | TGTGCCAGCAGAAGCCCTAGGGCGGGCGGGGTCCAGCGCGATGAGCAGTTCTTC | CASRSPRAGGVQRDEQFF
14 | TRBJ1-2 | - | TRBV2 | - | TGTGCCAGCAGCGCCGCCCGGACAGCCTATGGCTACACCTTC | CASSAARTAYGYTF
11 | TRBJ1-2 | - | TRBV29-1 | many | TGCAGCGTTTCCGGGAACTATGGCTACACCTTC | CSVSGNYGYTF
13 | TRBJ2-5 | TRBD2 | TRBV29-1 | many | TGCAGCGTTGAGACGGCTAGCGGGAGTTCCCTGTACTTC | CSVETASGSSLYF
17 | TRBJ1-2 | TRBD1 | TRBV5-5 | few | TGTGCCAGCAGCTTGGGCGAGGGGGCCAGTAGCCGCGATGGCTACACCTTC | CASSLGEGASSRDGYTF
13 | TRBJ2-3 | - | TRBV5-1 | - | TGCGCCAGCAGCTTGGGGCACACAGATACGCAGTATTTT | CASSLGHTDTQYF
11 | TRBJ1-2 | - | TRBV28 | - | TGTGCCAGCAGTCTTTCCATGGGCTACACCTTC | CASSLSMGYTF
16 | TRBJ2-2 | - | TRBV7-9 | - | TGTGCCAGCAGCCTATTTGACACAGCGAACACCGGGGAGCTGTTTTTT | CASSLFDTANTGELFF
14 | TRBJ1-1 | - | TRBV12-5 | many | TGTGCTAGTGCCTTGACAGGAGGGTCCACTGAAGCTTTCTTT | CASALTGGSTEAFF
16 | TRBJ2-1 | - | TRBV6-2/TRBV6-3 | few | TGTGCCAGCAGTTACTCGCTGGGGGGCTCCTACAATGAGCAGTTCTTC | CASSYSLGGSYNEQFF
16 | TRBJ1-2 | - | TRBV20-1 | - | TGCAGTGCTAGAGGCGAAATTGGACAGTCGGGCTATGGCTACACCTTC | CSARGEIGQSGYGYTF
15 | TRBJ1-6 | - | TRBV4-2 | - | TGTGCCAGCAGCCAAGAAGAGGGTGCGGATTCACCCCTCCACTTT | CASSQEEGADSPLHF
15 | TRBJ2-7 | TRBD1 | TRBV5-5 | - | TGTGCCAGCAGCTTGCCCTGGACAGGCCCGGGCGAGCAGTACTTC | CASSLPWTGPGEQYF
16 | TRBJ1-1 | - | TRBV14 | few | TGTGCCAGCAGCCAAGATTGGGGAAGGACGTACACTGAAGCTTTCTTT | CASSQDWGRTYTEAFF
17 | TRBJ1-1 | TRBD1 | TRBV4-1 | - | TGCGCCAGCAGCCACCCTGGACAGGGGTCGGCGACCACTGAAGCTTTCTTT | CASSHPGQGSATTEAFF
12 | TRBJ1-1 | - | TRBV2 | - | TGTGCCAGCAGTGGACAGGCTTCCGAAGCTTTCTTT | CASSGQASEAFF
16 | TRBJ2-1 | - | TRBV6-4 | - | TGTGCCAGCAGTGACGAGACGACCCAAACCTACAATGAGCAGTTCTTC | CASSDETTQTYNEQFF
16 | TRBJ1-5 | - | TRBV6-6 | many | TGTGCCAGCACACCATCCATCAGGGGTAACAATCAGCCCCAGCATTTT | CASTPSIRGNNQPQHF
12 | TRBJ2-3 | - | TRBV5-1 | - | TGCGCCAGCAGCTTCTCCACAGATACGCAGTATTTT | CASSFSTDTQYF
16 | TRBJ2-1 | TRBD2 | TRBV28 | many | TGTGCCAGCAGTCCCCCCCTAGAGGGAGGGAATAATGAGCAGTTCTTC | CASSPPLEGGNNEQFF
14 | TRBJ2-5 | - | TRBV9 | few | TGTGCCAGCAGCGTGGGGGGGGGCTGGCAGACCCAGTACTTC | CASSVGGGWQTQYF
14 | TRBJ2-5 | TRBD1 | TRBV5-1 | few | TGCGCCAGCAGCTCGACAGGGGTACAAGAGACCCAGTACTTC | CASSSTGVQETQYF
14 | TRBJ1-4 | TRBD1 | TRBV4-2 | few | TGTGCCAGCAACACAGGGGGCTCTCTGGAAAAACTGTTTTTT | CASNTGGSLEKLFF
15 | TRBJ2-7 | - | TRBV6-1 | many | TGTGCCAGCAGTGCGCCTCGGCGGGCCTCCTACGAGCAGTACTTC | CASSAPRRASYEQYF
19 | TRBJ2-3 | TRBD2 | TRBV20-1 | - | TGCAGTGCTTTCCCCCCCGGGACTAGCGGGGGGGCGGGGACAGATACGCAGTATTTT | CSAFPPGTSGGAGTDTQYF
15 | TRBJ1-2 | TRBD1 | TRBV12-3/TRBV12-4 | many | TGTGCCAGCAGTCCCCAACAGGGGCCTGGCTATGGCTACACCTTC | CASSPQQGPGYGYTF